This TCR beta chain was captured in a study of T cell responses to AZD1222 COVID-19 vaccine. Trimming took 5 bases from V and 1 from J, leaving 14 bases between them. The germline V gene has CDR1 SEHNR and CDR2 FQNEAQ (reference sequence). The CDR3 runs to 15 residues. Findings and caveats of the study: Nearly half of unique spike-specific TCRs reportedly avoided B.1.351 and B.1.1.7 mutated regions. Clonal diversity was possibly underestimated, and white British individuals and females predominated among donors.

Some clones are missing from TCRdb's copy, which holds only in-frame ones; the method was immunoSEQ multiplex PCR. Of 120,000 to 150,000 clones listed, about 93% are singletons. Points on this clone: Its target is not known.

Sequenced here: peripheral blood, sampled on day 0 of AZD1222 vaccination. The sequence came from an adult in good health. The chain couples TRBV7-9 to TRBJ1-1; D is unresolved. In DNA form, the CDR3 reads TGTGCCAGCAGCCGTTTAGGACGGCCGAACACTGAAGCTTTCTTT. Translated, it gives CASSRLGRPNTEAFF. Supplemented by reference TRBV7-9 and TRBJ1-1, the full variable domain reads DTGVSQNPRHKITKRGQNVTFRCDPISEHNRLYWYRQTLGQGPEFLTYFQNEAQLEKSRLLSDRFSAERPKGSFSTLEIQRTEQGDSAMYLCASSRLGRPNTEAFFGQGTRLTVV.